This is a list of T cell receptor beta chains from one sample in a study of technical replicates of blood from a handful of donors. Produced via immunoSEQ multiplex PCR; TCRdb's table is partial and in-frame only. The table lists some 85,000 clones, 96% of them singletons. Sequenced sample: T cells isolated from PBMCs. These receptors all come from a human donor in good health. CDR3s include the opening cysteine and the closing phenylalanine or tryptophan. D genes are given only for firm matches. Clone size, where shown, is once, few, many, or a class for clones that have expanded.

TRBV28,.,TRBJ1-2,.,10,CAAGARGYTF,TGTGCCGCAGGGGCAAGGGGCTACACCTTC
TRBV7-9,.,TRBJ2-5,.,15,CASSLAPGGWETQYF,TGTGCCAGCAGCTTAGCGCCAGGAGGCTGGGAGACCCAGTACTTC
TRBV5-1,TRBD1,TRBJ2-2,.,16,CASTARTGGITGELFF,TGCGCCAGCACCGCGAGGACAGGGGGCATTACCGGGGAGCTGTTTTTT
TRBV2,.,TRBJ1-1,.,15,CASSEDSVMNTEAFF,TGTGCCAGCAGTGAGGACAGCGTCATGAACACTGAAGCTTTCTTT
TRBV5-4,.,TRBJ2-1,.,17,CASSLAKGLGPYNEQFF,TGTGCCAGCAGCTTGGCCAAGGGGTTAGGGCCGTACAATGAGCAGTTCTTC
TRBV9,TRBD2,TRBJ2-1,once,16,CASSVGPSGINNEQFF,TGTGCCAGCAGCGTAGGTCCTAGCGGGATAAACAATGAGCAGTTCTTC
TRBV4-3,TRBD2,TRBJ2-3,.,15,CASREGLAEKDTQYF,TGCGCCAGCAGAGAAGGACTAGCGGAAAAAGATACGCAGTATTTT
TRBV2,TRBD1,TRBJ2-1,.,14,CASRRGTGENEQFF,TGTGCCAGCAGGCGAGGGACAGGGGAGAATGAGCAGTTCTTC
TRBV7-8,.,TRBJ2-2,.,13,CASSWDITGELFF,TGTGCCAGCAGCTGGGACATCACCGGGGAGCTGTTTTTT
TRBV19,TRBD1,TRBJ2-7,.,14,CASSLRQGAHEQYF,TGTGCCAGTAGTCTACGACAGGGGGCCCACGAGCAGTACTTC
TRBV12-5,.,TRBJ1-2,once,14,CASGPGTPVWGYTF,TGTGCTAGTGGTCCCGGGACACCTGTTTGGGGCTACACCTTC
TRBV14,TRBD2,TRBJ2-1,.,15,CASSPPPSGYNEQFF,TGTGCCAGCAGCCCCCCGCCTAGCGGTTACAATGAGCAGTTCTTC
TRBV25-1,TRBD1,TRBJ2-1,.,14,CASRADRGQNEQFF,TGTGCCAGCAGGGCGGACAGGGGACAGAATGAGCAGTTCTTC
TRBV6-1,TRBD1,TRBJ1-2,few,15,CASSDSGTGGYGYTF,TGTGCCAGCAGTGACTCCGGGACAGGGGGGTATGGCTACACCTTC
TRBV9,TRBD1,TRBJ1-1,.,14,CASGQATMNTEAFF,TGTGCCAGCGGACAGGCAACTATGAACACTGAAGCTTTCTTT
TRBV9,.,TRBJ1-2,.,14,CASSVSRVGYGYTF,TGTGCCAGCAGCGTCTCCAGGGTGGGCTATGGCTACACCTTC
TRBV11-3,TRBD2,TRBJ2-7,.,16,CASSTRTSGREYEQYF,TGTGCCAGCAGCACACGGACTAGCGGGAGAGAGTACGAGCAGTACTTC
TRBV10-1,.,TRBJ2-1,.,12,CASSDFPDEQFF,TGCGCCAGCAGTGATTTCCCGGATGAGCAGTTCTTC
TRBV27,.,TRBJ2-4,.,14,CASSPDFTMDIQYF,TGTGCCAGCAGTCCGGACTTTACGATGGACATTCAGTACTTC
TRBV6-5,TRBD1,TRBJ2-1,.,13,CASRKGAGNEQFF,TGTGCCAGCAGAAAGGGGGCCGGCAATGAGCAGTTCTTC
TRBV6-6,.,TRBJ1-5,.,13,CASSYSIVQPQHF,TGTGCCAGCAGTTACTCGATAGTACAGCCCCAGCATTTT
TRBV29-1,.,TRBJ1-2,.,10,CSVQGTSGTF,TGCAGCGTTCAGGGGACATCGGGAACCTTC
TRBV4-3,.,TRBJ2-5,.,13,CASSQDYRETQYF,TGCGCCAGCAGCCAAGATTATCGAGAGACCCAGTACTTC
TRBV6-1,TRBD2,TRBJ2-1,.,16,CASSERGSGVYNEQFF,TGTGCCAGCAGTGAACGGGGTAGCGGGGTCTACAATGAGCAGTTCTTC
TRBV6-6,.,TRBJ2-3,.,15,CASSFPGTSTDTQYF,TGTGCCAGCAGTTTCCCTGGGACTAGCACAGATACGCAGTATTTT
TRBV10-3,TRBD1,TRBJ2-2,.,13,CATGTGNTGELFF,TGTGCCACCGGGACAGGGAACACCGGGGAGCTGTTTTTT
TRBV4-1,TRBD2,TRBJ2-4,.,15,CASSLAGAGGLIQYF,TGCGCCAGCAGCCTCGCAGGAGCGGGAGGGCTCATTCAGTACTTC
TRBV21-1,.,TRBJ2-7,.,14,CASSTELDSYEQYF,TGTGCCAGCAGCACTGAGCTAGACTCCTACGAGCAGTACTTC
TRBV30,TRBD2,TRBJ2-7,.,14,CAWSLTSGTGWQYF,TGTGCCTGGAGTTTGACTAGCGGGACTGGATGGCAGTACTTC
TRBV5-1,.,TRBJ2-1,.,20,CASSLEFFHWRALSYNEQFF,TGCGCCAGCAGCTTGGAATTTTTCCACTGGCGGGCTTTATCCTACAATGAGCAGTTCTTC
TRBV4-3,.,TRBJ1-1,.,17,CASSQEGAGGENTEAFF,TGCGCCAGCAGCCAAGAGGGAGCGGGAGGCGAGAACACTGAAGCTTTCTTT
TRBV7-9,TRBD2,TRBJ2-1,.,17,CASSVRGEGQSYNEQFF,TGTGCCAGCAGCGTTCGTGGGGAGGGCCAATCCTACAATGAGCAGTTCTTC
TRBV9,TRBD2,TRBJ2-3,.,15,CASSIGLASTDTQYF,TGTGCCAGCAGCATAGGACTAGCGAGCACAGATACGCAGTATTTT
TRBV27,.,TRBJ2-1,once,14,CASSLWSSYNEQFF,TGTGCCAGCAGTTTATGGAGCTCCTACAATGAGCAGTTCTTC
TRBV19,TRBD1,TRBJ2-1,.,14,CASRPQGLGNEQFF,TGTGCCAGTAGGCCACAGGGGTTGGGCAATGAGCAGTTCTTC
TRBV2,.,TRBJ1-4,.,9,CAKGEKLFF,TGTGCCAAGGGGGAAAAACTGTTTTTT
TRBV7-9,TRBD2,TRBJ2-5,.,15,CASSLSASGGETQYF,TGTGCCAGCAGCTTATCAGCTAGCGGGGGGGAAACCCAGTACTTC
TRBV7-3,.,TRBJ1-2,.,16,CASSLTARTDLYGYTF,TGTGCCAGCAGCTTAACGGCTAGGACAGATCTCTATGGCTACACCTTC
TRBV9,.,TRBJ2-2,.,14,CASSEQGSFGELFF,TGTGCCAGCAGCGAACAAGGGAGCTTCGGGGAGCTGTTTTTT
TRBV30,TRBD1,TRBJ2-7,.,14,CAWSFGTGIYEQYF,TGTGCCTGGTCCTTCGGGACAGGGATCTACGAGCAGTACTTC
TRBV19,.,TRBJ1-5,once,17,CASSRRGLEWSNQPQHF,TGTGCCAGTAGTCGGAGAGGGCTTGAATGGAGCAATCAGCCCCAGCATTTT
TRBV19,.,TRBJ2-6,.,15,CASSPGVSGANVLTF,TGTGCCAGTAGTCCAGGGGTTTCTGGGGCCAACGTCCTGACTTTC
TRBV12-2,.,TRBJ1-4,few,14,CASRYLPILEKLFF,TGTGCAAGTCGCTATCTGCCGATACTGGAAAAACTGTTTTTT
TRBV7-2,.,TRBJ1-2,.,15,CASSLVAAFDYGYTF,TGTGCCAGCAGCTTAGTAGCAGCTTTTGACTATGGCTACACCTTC
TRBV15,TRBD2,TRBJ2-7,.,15,CATSRDLAGGREQYF,TGTGCCACCAGCAGAGATCTAGCGGGAGGTCGAGAGCAGTACTTC
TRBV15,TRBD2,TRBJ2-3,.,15,CATSRVAGGPDTQYF,TGTGCCACCAGCAGAGTGGCGGGAGGGCCAGATACGCAGTATTTT